This T cell receptor (beta chain) was recorded in a study of blood T cell repertoires in COVID-19. Germline CDR1 reads DFQATT; CDR2 reads SNEGSKA (reference sequence). The CDR3 length is 13 residues. Deletions cut 3 bases from V and 3 bases from J, with 8 bases between. Using immunoSEQ multiplex PCR, the repertoire was profiled, and TCRdb retains in-frame clones only, with some absent. The sample lists a few hundred thousand clones, 70% to 90% occurring once. The clonotype comes from a man aged 50-59 years who had recovered from COVID-19. Sequenced material: peripheral blood. J is TRBJ1-4 and V is TRBV20-1; D unclear. In DNA form, the CDR3 reads TGCAGTGCTAGTGTACATTCTAATGAAAAACTGTTTTTT. Amino acids: CSASVHSNEKLFF.